This T cell receptor (beta chain) was documented in a study of T cells in Graves' hyperthyroidism and ophthalmopathy (dated by TCRdb to between 2019 and 2020). Concerning the study at large: Peripheral blood was collected at initial diagnosis, before any treatment. To identify distinguishing TCR V-J signatures, a discovery cohort of roughly 100 patients was used, comprising under 45 with Graves' ophthalmopathy and 57 with stable Graves' hyperthyroidism. Whether ophthalmopathy could be predicted prospectively was tested in an independent validation cohort made up of 18 hyperthyroidism patients plus 17 patients who later progressed to ophthalmopathy. The 100 discovery patients were divided at random into training and test sets in a 7:3 ratio. The study also compared thyroid tissue and blood T-cell repertoires from five or six Graves' hyperthyroidism patients. Once sampling was done, hyperthyroidism patients were given methimazole at a starting dose of 30 mg daily, whereas ophthalmopathy patients were given high-dose intravenous methylprednisolone. According to the paper, TCR Vbeta CDR3 sequencing was carried out on over 130 peripheral blood samples, which came from approximately 43 ophthalmopathy, about 75 hyperthyroidism and some 17 progressor patients.

This clonotype appeared many times. Its target antigen remains unknown. Qualities for individual bases were not recorded, and no much larger clone is one base off. TCR beta CDR3 regions were amplified from RNA transcripts. For the first round of RT-PCR on the TCR CDR3, the HTBI primer set was used together with the Qiagen OneStep RT-PCR kit. A second multiplex PCR round built the libraries, followed by size selection and purification. Libraries were sequenced paired-end with 100 bp reads on an Illumina HiSeq2000. The study's own analysis went as follows. SOAPnuke was used to process the raw data, removing reads that contained adapters or uncalled bases, had a mean Phred below 15, or lacked an exact match to the constant primer or identifier. High-quality paired reads were merged using COPE v1.2.5, and each unique nucleotide sequence was defined as a clonotype. MiTCR v1.1 was used to align clonotypes to the IMGT TRBV, TRBD and TRBJ reference segments. Analysis was restricted to V-J combinations with a frequency above 0.0001, which covered approximately 99% of repertoires. A TCS score was defined as the ratio of F50 (clonal expansion) to E x V (chaos), with BLOSUM62-based TCRdist applied between CDR3 peptides within each V-J. Welch's t-statistics and random forest reduced approximately 520 V-J features to roughly 13, which were used in a naive Bayes classifier (R e1071). The public reads were reanalyzed by TCRdb: fastp trimming at Q25, MiXCR alignment, in-frame beta chains only. CDR3 protein sequences are deduplicated, and each keeps its most common genes and DNA. The V and J calls and clone size come from TCRdb's table, not from the authors' own analysis. The sample table lists approximately 400,000 distinct CDR3 sequences, 15% to 18% of them with a count of one. The ten most abundant clones make up 25% to 30% of the sample.

The hyperthyroidism patients were between 18 and 65 years old and newly diagnosed, with a disease duration of less than 2 months. Exclusion was applied to patients with uncontrolled infections, other autoimmune diseases, pregnancy or lactation. Diagnoses relied on clinical symptoms, serum thyroxine and TRAb, thyroid ultrasound and orbital computed tomography. For progressor patients, blood was drawn at the first diagnosis of hyperthyroidism, before any ophthalmopathy symptoms had appeared. PBMCs were separated from roughly 10 ml of fresh peripheral blood using Ficoll-Paque density gradient centrifugation. Progressor patients were initially diagnosed with Graves' hyperthyroidism and developed ophthalmopathy during follow-up. Total RNA was extracted using Trizol reagent, and RNA quality was assessed on an Agilent 2100 Bioanalyzer. Results and caveats for the whole study, not just this receptor: In validation, the model predicted progression to ophthalmopathy with roughly 66% sensitivity and over 72% specificity, a median of 6.5 months before onset. Most expanded thyroid clonotypes (frequency above 0.001) were also found in blood, which suggests that blood repertoires may mirror thyroid immune responses. A 13 V-J signature model separated ophthalmopathy from stable hyperthyroidism, with about 88% sensitivity and 81% to 83% specificity in cross-validation and 80%/75% in testing. Sample size was not statistically predetermined, and blinding of investigators to group allocation was not performed.

The sequence derives from a woman in her late teens or twenties with Graves' hyperthyroidism that later progressed to Graves' ophthalmopathy. The sequencing sample was made of blood.

The CDR3 has the sequence CASSQYRTGASYEQYF. The base sequence is TGTGCCAGCAGCCAGTACCGGACAGGTGCCTCCTACGAGCAGTACTTC. Rearrangement joined TRBV14 to TRBJ2-7, and 7 junctional nucleotides match TRBD1. The CDR3 goes from the cysteine to the phenylalanine over 16 residues. Left in the record is the CDR3 DNA by itself, 48 bases read in frame from the first base. V trim: 3 bases; J trim: 0 bases; unmatched bases: 8. From a lookup of the germline V gene, CDR1 and CDR2 are SGHDN and FVKESK.